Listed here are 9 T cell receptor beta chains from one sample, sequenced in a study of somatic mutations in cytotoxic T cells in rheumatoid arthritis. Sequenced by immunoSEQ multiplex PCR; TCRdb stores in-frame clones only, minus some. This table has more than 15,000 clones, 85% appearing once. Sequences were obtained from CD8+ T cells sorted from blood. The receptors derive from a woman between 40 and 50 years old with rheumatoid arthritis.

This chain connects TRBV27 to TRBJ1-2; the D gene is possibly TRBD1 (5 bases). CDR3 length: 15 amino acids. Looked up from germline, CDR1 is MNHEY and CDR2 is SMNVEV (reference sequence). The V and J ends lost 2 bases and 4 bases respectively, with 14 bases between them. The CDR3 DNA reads TGTGCCAGCAGTTTAGTGGCAGGGCCGGCCTATGGCTACACCTTC. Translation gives CASSLVAGPAYGYTF.

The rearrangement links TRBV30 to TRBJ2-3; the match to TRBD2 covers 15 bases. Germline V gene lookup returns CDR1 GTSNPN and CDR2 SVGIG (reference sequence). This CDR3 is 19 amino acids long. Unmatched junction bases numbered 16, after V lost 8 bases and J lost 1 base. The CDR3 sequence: CAPRGLAGGLFLGTDTQYF. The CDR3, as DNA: TGTGCCCCCCGGGGACTAGCGGGAGGCCTCTTTCTTGGCACAGATACGCAGTATTTT.

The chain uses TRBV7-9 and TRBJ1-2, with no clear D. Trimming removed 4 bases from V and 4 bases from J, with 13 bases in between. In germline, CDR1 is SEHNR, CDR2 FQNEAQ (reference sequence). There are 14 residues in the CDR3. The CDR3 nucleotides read TGTGCCAGCAGCTCCCTCGCGGGAGTCTATGGCTACACCTTC. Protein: CASSSLAGVYGYTF.

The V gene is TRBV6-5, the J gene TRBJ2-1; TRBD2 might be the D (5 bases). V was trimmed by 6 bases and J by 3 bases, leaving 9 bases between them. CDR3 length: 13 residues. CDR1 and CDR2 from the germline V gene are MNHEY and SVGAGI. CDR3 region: CASSQGLYNEQFF. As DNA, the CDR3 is TGTGCCAGCAGCCAAGGACTCTACAATGAGCAGTTCTTC.

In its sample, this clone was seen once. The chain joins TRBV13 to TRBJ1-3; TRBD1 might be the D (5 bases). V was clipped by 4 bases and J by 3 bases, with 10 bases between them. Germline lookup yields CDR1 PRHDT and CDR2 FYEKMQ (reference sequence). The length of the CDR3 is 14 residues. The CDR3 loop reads CASSYQGFGNTIYF. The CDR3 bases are TGTGCCAGCAGCTATCAGGGATTTGGAAACACCATATATTTT.

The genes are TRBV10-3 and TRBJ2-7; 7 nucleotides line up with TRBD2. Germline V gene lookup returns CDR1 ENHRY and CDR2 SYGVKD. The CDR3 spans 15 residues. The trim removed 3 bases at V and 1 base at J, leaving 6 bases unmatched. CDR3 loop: CAISDREGGSYEQYF. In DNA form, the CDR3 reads TGTGCCATCAGTGACAGGGAGGGCGGGTCCTACGAGCAGTACTTC.

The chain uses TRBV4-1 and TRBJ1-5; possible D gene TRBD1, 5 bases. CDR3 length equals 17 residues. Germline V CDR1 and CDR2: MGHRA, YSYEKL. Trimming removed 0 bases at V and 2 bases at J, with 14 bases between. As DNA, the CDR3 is TGCGCCAGCAGCCAAGATGGAGGGGAATGGGGCAATCAGCCCCAGCATTTT. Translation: CASSQDGGEWGNQPQHF.

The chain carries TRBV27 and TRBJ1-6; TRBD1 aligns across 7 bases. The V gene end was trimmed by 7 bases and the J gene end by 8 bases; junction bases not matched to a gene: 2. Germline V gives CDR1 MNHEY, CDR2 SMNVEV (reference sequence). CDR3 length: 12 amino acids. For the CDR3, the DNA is TGTGCCAGCAAGGGGGCTTATTCACCCCTCCACTTT. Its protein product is CASKGAYSPLHF.

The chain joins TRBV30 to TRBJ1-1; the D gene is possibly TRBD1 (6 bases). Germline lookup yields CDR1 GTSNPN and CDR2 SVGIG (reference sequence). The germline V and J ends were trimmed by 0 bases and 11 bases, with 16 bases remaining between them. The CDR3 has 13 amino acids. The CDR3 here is CAWSVLGPGEAFF. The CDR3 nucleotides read TGTGCCTGGAGTGTACTTGGGCCAGGGGAGGCTTTCTTT.